The rows below give T cell receptor beta chains drawn from one sample of a study of cytomegalovirus exposure and HLA in healthy donors. Measured with immunoSEQ multiplex PCR; TCRdb has only the in-frame clones, and not every one. Among over 130,000 clones listed, roughly 76% were seen once. Material: PBMCs. These receptors were taken from a female donor in good health and CMV-seronegative. CDR3s include the opening cysteine and the closing phenylalanine or tryptophan. The order of the fields is V gene, clone size, J gene, D gene, CDR3 protein, CDR3 DNA. The D gene is left open where the match is weak. Size is stated for part of the rows, as once, few or many counts, or as a class when the clone is expanded.

v_call: TRBV7-9; clone_size: NA; j_call: TRBJ2-3; d_call: TRBD2; cdr3_aa: CASSFGGGSTDTQYF; cdr3_nt: TGTGCCAGCAGCTTCGGCGGGGGAAGCACAGATACGCAGTATTTT
v_call: TRBV15; clone_size: NA; j_call: TRBJ2-7; d_call: NA; cdr3_aa: CATSRASNTYEQYF; cdr3_nt: TGTGCCACCAGCAGAGCGAGCAATACCTACGAGCAGTACTTC
v_call: TRBV7-6; clone_size: NA; j_call: TRBJ2-5; d_call: TRBD2; cdr3_aa: CASSLGAGEETQYF; cdr3_nt: TGTGCCAGCAGCTTAGGAGCGGGAGAAGAGACCCAGTACTTC
v_call: TRBV5-6; clone_size: few; j_call: TRBJ2-1; d_call: TRBD2; cdr3_aa: CASSLKWGLSGSVIDEQFF; cdr3_nt: TGTGCCAGCAGCTTGAAGTGGGGTCTTAGCGGGAGTGTTATCGATGAGCAGTTCTTC
v_call: TRBV2; clone_size: NA; j_call: TRBJ1-4; d_call: NA; cdr3_aa: CASSDVWHNEKLFF; cdr3_nt: TGTGCCAGCAGTGACGTTTGGCATAATGAAAAACTGTTTTTT
v_call: TRBV28; clone_size: NA; j_call: TRBJ1-5; d_call: NA; cdr3_aa: CAIPSRGRDNQPQHF; cdr3_nt: TGTGCCATCCCATCCCGGGGAAGGGACAATCAGCCCCAGCATTTT
v_call: TRBV6-5; clone_size: few; j_call: TRBJ1-3; d_call: NA; cdr3_aa: CASRENSGNTIYF; cdr3_nt: TGTGCCAGCAGGGAGAACTCTGGAAACACCATATATTTT
v_call: TRBV29-1; clone_size: NA; j_call: TRBJ2-7; d_call: NA; cdr3_aa: CSVAVGLTGAYEQYF; cdr3_nt: TGCAGCGTTGCCGTTGGACTGACAGGAGCCTACGAGCAGTACTTC
v_call: TRBV27; clone_size: once; j_call: TRBJ1-4; d_call: NA; cdr3_aa: CASSFFPNEKLFF; cdr3_nt: TGTGCCAGCAGTTTCTTCCCTAATGAAAAACTGTTTTTT
v_call: TRBV6-5; clone_size: NA; j_call: TRBJ2-1; d_call: NA; cdr3_aa: CASSYSLGVNEQFF; cdr3_nt: TGTGCCAGCAGTTACTCTCTAGGGGTCAATGAGCAGTTCTTC
v_call: TRBV5-1; clone_size: once; j_call: TRBJ2-4; d_call: NA; cdr3_aa: CASSLETAFHIQYF; cdr3_nt: TGCGCCAGCAGCTTGGAGACAGCTTTCCACATTCAGTACTTC
v_call: TRBV7-6; clone_size: NA; j_call: TRBJ2-2; d_call: TRBD2; cdr3_aa: CASSSVTGTSGRSDTGELFF; cdr3_nt: TGTGCCAGCAGCTCTGTCACCGGGACTAGCGGGAGGAGTGACACCGGGGAGCTGTTTTTT
v_call: TRBV29-1; clone_size: few; j_call: TRBJ2-3; d_call: NA; cdr3_aa: CSVLTDTYTDTQYF; cdr3_nt: TGCAGCGTTTTAACGGACACCTACACAGATACGCAGTATTTT
v_call: TRBV29-1; clone_size: NA; j_call: TRBJ2-1; d_call: TRBD2; cdr3_aa: CSVELAETYNEQFF; cdr3_nt: TGCAGCGTCGAGCTAGCGGAGACATACAATGAGCAGTTCTTC
v_call: TRBV28; clone_size: NA; j_call: TRBJ2-3; d_call: NA; cdr3_aa: CASSSTGVDTQYF; cdr3_nt: TGTGCCAGCAGTTCGACGGGGGTAGATACGCAGTATTTT
v_call: TRBV5-4; clone_size: NA; j_call: TRBJ2-7; d_call: NA; cdr3_aa: CASSFGGTNPYEQYF; cdr3_nt: TGTGCCAGCAGCTTCGGGGGGACAAACCCCTACGAGCAGTACTTC